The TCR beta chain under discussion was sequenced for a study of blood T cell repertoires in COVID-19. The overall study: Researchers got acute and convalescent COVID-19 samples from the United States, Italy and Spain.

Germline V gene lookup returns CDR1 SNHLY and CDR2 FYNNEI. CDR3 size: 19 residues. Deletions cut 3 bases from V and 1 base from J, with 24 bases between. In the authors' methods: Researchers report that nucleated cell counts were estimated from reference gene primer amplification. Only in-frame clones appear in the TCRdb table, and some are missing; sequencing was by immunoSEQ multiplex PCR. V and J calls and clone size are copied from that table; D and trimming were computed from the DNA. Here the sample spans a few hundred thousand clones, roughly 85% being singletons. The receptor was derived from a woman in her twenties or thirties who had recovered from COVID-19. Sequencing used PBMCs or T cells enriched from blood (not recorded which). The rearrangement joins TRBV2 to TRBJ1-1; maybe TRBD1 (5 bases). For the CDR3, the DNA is TGTGCCAGCAGTGAGTGGGTTGGCGGGACTCGTTTAACGAACACTGAAGCTTTCTTT. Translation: CASSEWVGGTRLTNTEAFF. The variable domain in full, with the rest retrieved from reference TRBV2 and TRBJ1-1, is EPEVTQTPSHQVTQMGQEVILRCVPISNHLYFYWYRQILGQKVEFLVSFYNNEISEKSEIFDDQFSVERPDGSNFTLKIRSTKLEDSAMYFCASSEWVGGTRLTNTEAFFGQGTRLTVV.